A selection of T cell receptor beta chains follows, all from one sample in a study of blood T cell repertoires in COVID-19. The assay was immunoSEQ multiplex PCR, and TCRdb's table has in-frame clones only and misses some. The data contain some 56,000 clones, 75% to 90% of them seen just once; the ten biggest clones take up around two fifths. The specimen sequenced was peripheral blood. Source of these receptors: a woman in her sixties or seventies with COVID-19, enrolled during active disease. CDR3s include the opening cysteine and the closing phenylalanine or tryptophan. The D gene is left open where the match is weak. Part of the rows lack a size; the others show once, few, many or a class for expanded clones.

D gene	J gene	V gene	clone size	CDR3 protein	CDR3 DNA
-	TRBJ2-3	TRBV4-1	-	CASSQVDSLGRGTDTQYF	TGCGCCAGCAGCCAAGTCGACAGTTTAGGGCGAGGCACAGATACGCAGTATTTT
TRBD2	TRBJ2-2	TRBV6-4	-	CASSVAGSGTGELFF	TGTGCCAGCAGTGTAGCGGGGAGCGGCACCGGGGAGCTGTTTTTT
TRBD2	TRBJ2-3	TRBV5-1	-	CASSLSGGFSSDTQYF	TGCGCCAGCAGCTTAAGCGGGGGGTTTAGTTCAGATACGCAGTATTTT
-	TRBJ2-3	TRBV9	-	CASSGIPGTDTQYF	TGTGCCAGCAGCGGAATACCAGGGACAGATACGCAGTATTTT
-	TRBJ2-3	TRBV7-2	-	CASSQGNTNTQYF	TGTGCCAGCAGCCAGGGGAACACTAATACGCAGTATTTT
-	TRBJ1-2	TRBV2	-	CASTTGGPLYGYTF	TGTGCCAGCACCACCGGAGGTCCTCTCTATGGCTACACCTTC
-	TRBJ1-5	TRBV27	-	CASSFQGQGNQPQHF	TGTGCCAGCAGTTTTCAAGGGCAGGGGAATCAGCCCCAGCATTTT
TRBD1	TRBJ2-2	TRBV7-6	-	CASSDRDTGELFF	TGTGCCAGCAGCGACAGGGATACCGGGGAGCTGTTTTTT
-	TRBJ1-1	TRBV7-6	-	CASSLAELNTEAFF	TGTGCCAGCAGCTTAGCTGAGCTGAACACTGAAGCTTTCTTT
-	TRBJ2-3	TRBV2	-	CASSKEPAGRDTQYF	TGTGCCAGCAGTAAAGAGCCAGCAGGAAGAGATACGCAGTATTTT
-	TRBJ1-1	TRBV4-3	-	CASSQDRRQASPEAFF	TGCGCCAGCAGCCAAGACCGAAGACAGGCCTCCCCTGAAGCTTTCTTT
-	TRBJ1-2	TRBV16	few	CASSQSTESYGYTF	TGTGCCAGCAGCCAATCCACAGAGTCTTATGGCTACACCTTC
-	TRBJ2-1	TRBV3-1/TRBV3-2	-	CASSLTGTPDNEQFF	TGTGCCAGCAGCCTTACCGGGACACCTGACAATGAGCAGTTCTTC
TRBD1	TRBJ2-1	TRBV4-1	-	CASSQGQGGQFF	TGCGCCAGCAGCCAAGGACAGGGCGGGCAGTTCTTC
-	TRBJ1-2	TRBV3-1/TRBV3-2	-	CASSQVTGSGYGYTF	TGTGCCAGCAGCCAAGTAACAGGGTCTGGCTATGGCTACACCTTC
TRBD1	TRBJ1-4	TRBV6-5	-	CASSRTGGHNEKLFF	TGTGCCAGCAGTCGGACAGGGGGCCATAATGAAAAACTGTTTTTT
-	TRBJ1-5	TRBV6-9	-	CASSLERAVNQPQHF	TGTGCCAGCAGTTTGGAGAGGGCCGTTAATCAGCCCCAGCATTTT
-	TRBJ1-1	TRBV19	-	CASSIGRDPPMNTEAFF	TGTGCCAGTAGTATAGGGCGGGACCCTCCGATGAACACTGAAGCTTTCTTT
TRBD2	TRBJ2-2	TRBV4-3	-	CASSQGTSGAANTGELFF	TGCGCCAGCAGCCAAGGGACTAGCGGGGCCGCGAACACCGGGGAGCTGTTTTTT
-	TRBJ1-3	TRBV11-3	-	CASSLKEGFGNTIYF	TGTGCCAGCAGCTTAAAGGAGGGCTTTGGAAACACCATATATTTT
TRBD2	TRBJ2-1	TRBV4-1	-	CASSLGPAGAVNEQFF	TGCGCCAGCAGCCTAGGCCCTGCGGGAGCCGTCAATGAGCAGTTCTTC
-	TRBJ1-3	TRBV5-4	-	CASSLGLIPGNTIYF	TGTGCCAGCAGTTTAGGACTAATTCCTGGAAACACCATATATTTT
-	TRBJ2-1	TRBV4-3	-	CATKNSLASYNEQFF	TGCGCCACCAAGAACAGTCTAGCTTCCTACAATGAGCAGTTCTTC
TRBD1	TRBJ2-7	TRBV6-5	-	CASIGGQGAGEQYF	TGTGCCAGCATTGGCGGACAGGGGGCGGGAGAGCAGTACTTC
-	TRBJ1-5	TRBV2	-	CASRASSRGANQPQHF	TGTGCCAGCAGGGCCTCCTCGCGCGGGGCGAATCAGCCCCAGCATTTT
-	TRBJ2-1	TRBV7-2	-	CASSLWESPYNEQFF	TGTGCCAGCAGCTTATGGGAGTCCCCCTACAATGAGCAGTTCTTC
TRBD1	TRBJ1-1	TRBV18	-	CASSPEGQGHTEAFF	TGTGCCAGCTCACCGGAGGGACAGGGTCACACTGAAGCTTTCTTT
TRBD2	TRBJ2-1	TRBV6-5	-	CASSLLAVYNEQFF	TGTGCCAGCAGTTTACTAGCGGTCTACAATGAGCAGTTCTTC
TRBD1	TRBJ2-5	TRBV10-3	-	CAIADRDQETQYF	TGTGCCATTGCCGACAGGGACCAAGAGACCCAGTACTTC
TRBD1	TRBJ1-5	TRBV28	-	CASIPTGVGQPQHF	TGTGCCAGCATTCCTACAGGGGTGGGTCAGCCCCAGCATTTT
-	TRBJ2-2	TRBV3-1/TRBV3-2	-	CASSQAGDTGELFF	TGTGCCAGCAGCCAGGCAGGGGACACCGGGGAGCTGTTTTTT
-	TRBJ1-3	TRBV19	-	CASTEIFSGNTIYF	TGTGCCAGTACCGAGATCTTCTCTGGAAACACCATATATTTT
TRBD1	TRBJ1-2	TRBV19	-	CASSIGPSGTGGPGYTF	TGTGCCAGTAGTATAGGCCCCTCCGGGACAGGGGGTCCCGGCTACACCTTC
-	TRBJ1-4	TRBV18	-	CASSPGVSYEKLFF	TGTGCCAGCTCACCAGGAGTCAGCTACGAGAAACTGTTTTTT
TRBD2	TRBJ2-2	TRBV27	-	CASSPGLAGTGELFF	TGTGCCAGCAGTCCGGGACTAGCGGGAACCGGGGAGCTGTTTTTT